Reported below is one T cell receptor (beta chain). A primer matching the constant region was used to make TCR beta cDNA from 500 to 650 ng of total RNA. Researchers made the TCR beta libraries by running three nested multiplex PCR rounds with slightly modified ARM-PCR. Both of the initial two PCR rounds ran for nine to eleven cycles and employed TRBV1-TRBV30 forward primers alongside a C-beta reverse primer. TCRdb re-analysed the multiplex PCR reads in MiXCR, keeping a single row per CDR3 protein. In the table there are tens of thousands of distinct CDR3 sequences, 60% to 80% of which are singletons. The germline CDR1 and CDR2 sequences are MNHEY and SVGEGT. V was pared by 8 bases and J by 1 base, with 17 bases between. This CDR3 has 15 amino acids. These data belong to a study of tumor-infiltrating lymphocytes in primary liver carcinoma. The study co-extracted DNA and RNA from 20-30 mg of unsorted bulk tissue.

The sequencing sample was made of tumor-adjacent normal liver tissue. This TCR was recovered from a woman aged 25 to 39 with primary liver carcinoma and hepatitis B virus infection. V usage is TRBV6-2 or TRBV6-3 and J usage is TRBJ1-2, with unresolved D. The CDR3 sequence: CASGAELSINYGYTF. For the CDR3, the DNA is TGTGCCAGCGGAGCGGAATTATCTATTAACTATGGCTACACCTTC.